One sample yielded the 9 T cell receptor beta chains listed below, sequenced in a study of PD-L1 blockade in urothelial cancer. Time point of the sample: peripheral blood 6 weeks after treatment start. The repertoire was sequenced with immunoSEQ multiplex PCR; TCRdb's copy has only in-frame clones and lacks some. The profile shows approximately 18,000 clones, around 86% of them singletons. The starting material was PBMCs, obtained around atezolizumab (anti-PD-L1) treatment. The origin of the receptors is a man aged 50 to 59 with urothelial cancer.

This chain joins TRBV6-6 and TRBJ2-5; D may be TRBD1 (6 bases). V was trimmed by 4 bases and J by 3 bases, leaving 12 bases between them. CDR1 is MNHNY, CDR2 SVGAGI, per germline (reference sequence). The CDR3 loop spans 14 amino acids. DNA for the CDR3: TGTGCCAGCAGTTCGGGACATCAAAAAGAGACCCAGTACTTC. It codes for CASSSGHQKETQYF.

The chain joins TRBV9 to TRBJ1-5; the D gene is possibly TRBD1 (5 bases). Between the trimmed V and J ends, which lost 0 bases and 9 bases, there was a span of 16 bases. The CDR3 runs to 15 residues. Germline-derived CDR1 and CDR2 are SGDLS and YYNGEE. The CDR3 coding sequence is TGTGCCAGCAGCGTAGGGCCGGGGGGGGAAGGGCCCCAGCATTTT. The encoded protein is CASSVGPGGEGPQHF.

In nucleotides, the CDR3 is TGTGCCAGCACCTGGGAGGGTAGTAACAATGAGCAGTTCTTC. Encoded protein: CASTWEGSNNEQFF. V is TRBV27 and J is TRBJ2-1; 7 nucleotides line up with TRBD2. The CDR3 is 14 residues long. CDR1 and CDR2 from the germline V gene are MNHEY and SMNVEV (reference sequence). Trimming cost V 7 bases and J 5 bases; bases outside gene matches: 8.

This chain joins TRBV11-2 and TRBJ1-1; 7 nucleotides match TRBD1. Germline V gene sequence: CDR1 SGHAT, CDR2 FQNNGV. The CDR3 has 14 residues. Trimming at V came to 3 bases and at J to 6 bases, leaving 7 bases not matched to a gene. CDR3 sequence (DNA): TGTGCCAGCAGCTTTTTCTTAGGGGGCGCTGAAGCTTTCTTT. Translating gives CASSFFLGGAEAFF.

The V gene is TRBV2, the J gene TRBJ1-4, with a possible D match to TRBD1 (5 bases). The V and J ends lost 1 base and 6 bases respectively, with 12 bases between them. This CDR3 is 15 amino acids long. Looked up from germline, CDR1 is SNHLY and CDR2 is FYNNEI. CDR3 protein: CASSEEGITDEKLFF. In DNA, the CDR3 is TGTGCCAGCAGTGAAGAGGGGATTACGGATGAAAAACTGTTTTTT. The entire variable domain, with the rest obtained from reference TRBV2 and TRBJ1-4, is as follows: EPEVTQTPSHQVTQMGQEVILRCVPISNHLYFYWYRQILGQKVEFLVSFYNNEISEKSEIFDDQFSVERPDGSNFTLKIRSTKLEDSAMYFCASSEEGITDEKLFFGSGTQLSVL.

V and J are TRBV6-1 and TRBJ2-1; TRBD2 matches 8 bases. Germline lookup yields CDR1 MNHNS and CDR2 SASEGT. CDR3 length: 14 residues. The CDR3 sequence: CATSNPGGAREQFF. CDR3 DNA: TGTGCGACCAGCAATCCGGGGGGGGCCCGAGAGCAGTTCTTC.

This clone was observed a single time. DNA of the CDR3: TGTGCCAGCAGCTCGGGACTCCCCGAGACGCAGTATTTT. Encoded protein: CASSSGLPETQYF. This chain uses TRBV7-3 with TRBJ2-3; maybe TRBD2 (6 bases). From germline, CDR1 is SGHTA and CDR2 FQGTGA. V shed 4 bases and J shed 9 bases, with 14 bases lying between them. The CDR3 runs to 13 residues.

This clone was detected once. V and J are TRBV14 and TRBJ2-1; D uncertain. Germline assignment: CDR1 SGHDN and CDR2 FVKESK. V was clipped by 4 bases and J by 5 bases, with 9 bases between them. The CDR3 extends over 13 amino acids. The CDR3 protein is CASSPPQNNEQFF. CDR3 coding DNA: TGTGCCAGCAGCCCCCCACAAAACAATGAGCAGTTCTTC.

Here the CDR3 reads CASRRSPGGYTDTQYF. The CDR3 region has the DNA TGCGCCAGCAGGAGGTCGCCGGGTGGGTACACAGATACGCAGTATTTT. This chain joins TRBV5-1 and TRBJ2-3; D call uncertain. Germline CDR1 is SGHRS and CDR2 is YFSETQ. V dropped 5 bases and J dropped 2 bases, with 18 bases sitting between them. The CDR3 extends over 16 amino acids.